At least ten counts were recorded for the clone carrying this T cell receptor (beta chain). What it binds is not known. Naive CD8 T cells were FACS-sorted by CD8+CD4-CCR7+CD45RA+ markers. One entry per CDR3 protein, called by TCRdb with MiXCR from the PCR reads. The table has about 500,000 distinct CDR3 sequences, 20% to 25% seen once. The data derive from a study of molecular identifiers for immune sequencing clone quantification. Overall study findings and caveats: Clones above 20 RNA copies contained over 99% of effector molecules but under 1% of naive ones. Clone sizes that are highly expanded could be underestimated when identical TCR molecules share a barcode.

The germline CDR1 and CDR2 sequences are SQVTM and ANQGSEA. This CDR3 region has 14 residues. V lost 1 base and J lost 4; bases outside the gene matches: 5. The origin of this receptor is a human donor in good health. Some libraries in this study had Jurkat cell RNA spiked in. Source material: naive CD8+ T cells from blood, with Jurkat cell RNA spiked in. The subset: FACS-sorted CD8+CD4-CCR7+CD45RA+ naive T cells. V is TRBV29-1 and J is TRBJ2-5; 8 bases fit TRBD1. The CDR3 nucleotides read TGCAGCGTTGAAGGTCCGGGACAGGCAGAGACCCAGTACTTC. It codes for CSVEGPGQAETQYF. Looking up the rest from reference TRBV29-1 and TRBJ2-5 gives the full variable domain: SAVISQKPSRDICQRGTSLTIQCQVDSQVTMMFWYRQQPGQSLTLIATANQGSEATYESGFVIDKFPISRPNLTFSTLTVSNMSPEDSSIYLCSVEGPGQAETQYFGPGTRLLVL.